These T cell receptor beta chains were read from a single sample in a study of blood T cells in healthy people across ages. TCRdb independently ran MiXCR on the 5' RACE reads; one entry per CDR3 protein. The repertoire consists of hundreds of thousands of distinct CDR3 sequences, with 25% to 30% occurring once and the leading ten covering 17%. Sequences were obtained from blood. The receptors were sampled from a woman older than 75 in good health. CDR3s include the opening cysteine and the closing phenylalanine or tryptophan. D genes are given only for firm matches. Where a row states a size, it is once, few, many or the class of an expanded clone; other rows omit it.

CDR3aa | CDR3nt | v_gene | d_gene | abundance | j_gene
CASSKGSTLNTEAFF | TGTGCCAGCAGTAAGGGGTCCACACTCAACACTGAAGCTTTCTTT | TRBV28 | . | . | TRBJ1-1
CAGSLGSGGYNEQFF | TGTGCCGGCAGCTTAGGTAGCGGGGGCTACAATGAGCAGTTCTTC | TRBV7-2 | TRBD2 | . | TRBJ2-1
CSAREARGSNQPQHF | TGCAGTGCTAGAGAGGCACGAGGGAGCAATCAGCCCCAGCATTTT | TRBV20-1 | . | many | TRBJ1-5
CASSPNGGSNNEQFF | TGTGCCAGCTCACCAAATGGGGGTTCGAACAATGAGCAGTTCTTC | TRBV18 | . | many | TRBJ2-1
CASSIRAGNEQYF | TGTGCCAGTAGTATAAGGGCGGGGAACGAGCAGTACTTC | TRBV19 | . | . | TRBJ2-7
CASSLALLAVGVESYNSPLHF | TGTGCCAGCAGTTTAGCGCTCTTAGCGGTAGGGGTAGAATCCTATAATTCACCCCTCCACTTT | TRBV12-3/TRBV12-4 | . | . | TRBJ1-6
CSAPRSGGRTGELFF | TGCAGTGCTCCCCGTAGCGGGGGTCGGACCGGGGAGCTGTTTTTT | TRBV20-1 | TRBD2 | few | TRBJ2-2
CASSTYNQPQHF | TGTGCCAGCAGCACCTACAATCAGCCCCAGCATTTT | TRBV7-2 | . | . | TRBJ1-5
CASSQGTGTYGYTF | TGTGCCAGCAGCCAAGGTACAGGGACCTATGGCTACACCTTC | TRBV3-1 | . | many | TRBJ1-2
CASSYAATYNEQFF | TGTGCCAGCAGTTACGCGGCTACCTACAATGAGCAGTTCTTC | TRBV6-5 | . | once | TRBJ2-1
CSAKEAGRSPLHF | TGCAGTGCTAAAGAGGCAGGGCGGTCACCCCTCCACTTT | TRBV20-1 | . | many | TRBJ1-6
CASSQVSRGGRLGETQYF | TGCGCCAGCAGCCAAGTTTCCCGGGGGGGCCGATTGGGAGAGACCCAGTACTTC | TRBV4-1 | TRBD2 | . | TRBJ2-5
CSVGAGEPNQPQHF | TGCAGCGTTGGGGCAGGGGAGCCGAATCAGCCCCAGCATTTT | TRBV29-1 | . | . | TRBJ1-5
CASSPQLGDNSPLHF | TGTGCCAGCAGCCCTCAATTGGGAGATAATTCACCCCTCCACTTT | TRBV3-1 | . | few | TRBJ1-6
CASSPGGRMANSPLHF | TGTGCCAGCTCACCTGGGGGGCGAATGGCGAATTCACCCCTCCACTTT | TRBV18 | . | . | TRBJ1-6
CASSRTLETQYF | TGCGCCAGCAGTCGGACCTTGGAGACCCAGTACTTC | TRBV5-1 | . | . | TRBJ2-5
CASSQDWKTGELFF | TGCGCCAGTAGCCAAGACTGGAAAACCGGGGAGCTGTTTTTT | TRBV4-3 | . | . | TRBJ2-2
CASRKGRGAGGYTF | TGTGCCAGCAGGAAGGGGAGGGGTGCAGGAGGCTACACCTTC | TRBV2 | . | . | TRBJ1-2
CASSNGGGRETEAFF | TGTGCCAGCAGCAACGGGGGGGGGCGAGAGACTGAAGCTTTCTTT | TRBV7-9 | . | . | TRBJ1-1
CASSLVGSGKNIQYF | TGCGCCAGCAGCTTGGTCGGTAGTGGCAAAAACATTCAGTACTTC | TRBV5-1 | . | . | TRBJ2-4
CSARGPPGYEQYF | TGCAGTGCTAGAGGGCCACCGGGCTACGAGCAGTACTTC | TRBV20-1 | . | few | TRBJ2-7
CATSREGKENSPLHF | TGTGCCACCAGCAGAGAGGGCAAAGAGAATTCACCCCTCCACTTT | TRBV15 | . | . | TRBJ1-6
CASSQVEGNEQFF | TGTGCCAGCAGCCAAGTGGAGGGTAATGAGCAGTTCTTC | TRBV3-1 | . | many | TRBJ2-1
CASSPTRGVTEAFF | TGCGCCAGCAGCCCGACCCGAGGGGTCACTGAAGCTTTCTTT | TRBV5-1 | . | . | TRBJ1-1
CASSQDTPGRGGGGRTDTQYF | TGCGCCAGCAGCCAAGACACCCCAGGGAGGGGCGGCGGGGGGCGTACAGATACGCAGTATTTT | TRBV4-1 | TRBD2 | many | TRBJ2-3
CASSSGLAGITRADTQYF | TGCGCCAGCAGCTCAGGACTAGCGGGGATAACCCGGGCAGATACGCAGTATTTT | TRBV5-1 | TRBD2 | many | TRBJ2-3
CSVRMDRANYGYTF | TGCAGCGTCCGGATGGACAGGGCAAACTATGGCTACACCTTC | TRBV29-1 | TRBD1 | . | TRBJ1-2
CSVRTKETQYF | TGCAGCGTTCGAACCAAAGAGACCCAGTACTTC | TRBV29-1 | . | . | TRBJ2-5
CASSFRWGNQPQHF | TGTGCCAGCAGTTTCCGATGGGGCAATCAGCCCCAGCATTTT | TRBV6-5 | . | few | TRBJ1-5
CASSYSETSGNEQFF | TGTGCCAGCAGTTACTCGGAGACTAGCGGTAATGAGCAGTTCTTC | TRBV6-5 | TRBD2 | many | TRBJ2-1
CSARRGQPQHF | TGCAGTGCGCGGCGGGGGCAGCCCCAGCATTTT | TRBV20-1 | . | few | TRBJ1-5
CASSLYRGQGSYNEQYF | TGTGCCAGCAGCTTGTACCGGGGACAGGGGTCCTACAATGAGCAGTACTTC | TRBV5-4 | TRBD1 | . | TRBJ2-7
CSAPTSVETQYF | TGCAGTGCCCCGACTAGTGTGGAGACCCAGTACTTC | TRBV20-1 | . | many | TRBJ2-5
CASSLLRDEQFF | TGTGCCAGCAGCTTGTTGAGGGATGAGCAGTTCTTC | TRBV5-6 | . | many | TRBJ2-1
CASSPSGLATADTQYF | TGTGCCAGCAGCCCCAGCGGACTAGCGACCGCAGATACGCAGTATTTT | TRBV5-6 | TRBD2 | . | TRBJ2-3
CASSESRDYQETQYF | TGTGCCAGCAGTGAGTCTCGAGACTATCAAGAGACCCAGTACTTC | TRBV6-2/TRBV6-3 | . | many | TRBJ2-5
CASSPSGLAGGHYEQYF | TGTGCCAGCTCACCTTCGGGACTAGCGGGGGGGCACTACGAGCAGTACTTC | TRBV18 | TRBD2 | . | TRBJ2-7
CASSLEVVAGSINEQFF | TGTGCCAGCAGTTTAGAGGTCGTCGCGGGGAGCATCAATGAGCAGTTCTTC | TRBV12-3/TRBV12-4 | . | many | TRBJ2-1
CASSPLAGGLNEQFF | TGTGCCAGCAGTCCACTAGCGGGGGGATTAAATGAGCAGTTCTTC | TRBV12-3/TRBV12-4 | TRBD2 | . | TRBJ2-1
CASSQDLARAGLFF | TGTGCCAGCAGCCAAGATCTTGCCAGGGCTGGACTGTTTTTT | TRBV3-1 | . | few | TRBJ1-4
CASSLDTPLEQYF | TGTGCCAGCTCACTTGACACGCCCTTGGAGCAGTACTTC | TRBV18 | . | many | TRBJ2-7
CAISAPGSGNTIYF | TGTGCCATCAGTGCCCCAGGCTCTGGAAACACCATATATTTT | TRBV10-3 | . | . | TRBJ1-3
CASSQELAGTSTGETQYF | TGTGCCAGCAGCCAAGAGTTAGCCGGGACCTCTACGGGGGAGACCCAGTACTTC | TRBV3-1 | . | many | TRBJ2-5
CASSYSGGQSTEAFF | TGTGCCAGCAGTTACTCGGGGGGGCAAAGCACTGAAGCTTTCTTT | TRBV6-6 | . | few | TRBJ1-1